This TCR beta chain derives from a study of blood T cell repertoires in COVID-19. Profiling relied on immunoSEQ multiplex PCR, and the TCRdb table lists in-frame clones only, not all of them. The data contain about 150,000 clones, approximately 86% of them singletons. CDR1 and CDR2 from the germline V gene are ENHRY and SYGVKD. The CDR3 has 13 residues. With 7 bases clipped from V and 2 bases from J, the junction kept 4 bases outside the gene matches. The sequencing sample was made of peripheral blood. The TCR sequence derives from a woman of 80 years or more with active or convalescent COVID-19. The chain combines TRBV10-3 with TRBJ2-5; 7 nucleotides align to TRBD1. The CDR3 protein is CAITGTVQETQYF. The CDR3 coding sequence is TGTGCCATCACCGGGACAGTTCAAGAGACCCAGTACTTC.